Below, 26 T cell receptor beta chains from the same sample are listed, as sequenced in a study of blood T cell repertoires in COVID-19. Produced via immunoSEQ multiplex PCR; TCRdb's table is partial and in-frame only. The sample yields 290,000 or so clones, more than 75% seen once. What was sequenced was peripheral blood. Source of these receptors: an older man with acute or convalescent COVID-19.

CDR3 residues: CASSSPTGRQNNEQFF. For the CDR3, the DNA is TGTGCCAGCAGCTCCCCTACAGGGCGGCAAAACAATGAGCAGTTCTTC. This chain uses TRBV5-4 with TRBJ2-1; maybe TRBD1 (6 bases). The CDR3 has 16 amino acids. V was shortened by 3 bases and J by 5 bases, with 18 bases between the two germline ends. CDR1 and CDR2 from the germline V gene are SGHNT and YYREEE (reference sequence).

The rearrangement links TRBV21-1 to TRBJ1-5; the table's D call of TRBD1 was not tested on the DNA. TRBV21-1 is assigned pseudogene status. The CDR3 is made up of 16 amino acids. The CDR3, as DNA: TGTGCCAGCAGCCGGACAGGGGAATATAGCAATCAGCCCCAGCATTTT. The encoded protein is CASSRTGEYSNQPQHF.

This chain uses TRBV18 with TRBJ2-7; D gene uncertain. Germline V gives CDR1 KGHSH, CDR2 LQKENI. CDR3 length: 13 amino acids. The ends were cut back, 2 bases at V and 2 bases at J, with 7 bases in the middle. CDR3 in amino acids: CASSPNSPYEQYF. CDR3 sequence (DNA): TGTGCCAGCTCACCAAACAGCCCCTACGAGCAGTACTTC.

The gene calls are TRBV14 and TRBJ2-5; 11 nucleotides line up with TRBD2. This CDR3 region has 15 residues. Germline assignment: CDR1 SGHDN and CDR2 FVKESK. J gave up 4 bases and V 4 bases, and 5 bases lay outside the gene matches. The CDR3, as DNA: TGTGCCAGCAGCCCTAGCGGGAGGTTGAGAGAGACCCAGTACTTC. The encoded protein is CASSPSGRLRETQYF. The full variable domain, completed using reference TRBV14 and TRBJ2-5, is EAGVTQFPSHSVIEKGQTVTLRCDPISGHDNLYWYRRVMGKEIKFLLHFVKESKQDESGMPNNRFLAERTGGTYSTLKVQPAELEDSGVYFCASSPSGRLRETQYFGPGTRLLVL.

This chain links TRBV19 with TRBJ2-1, with TRBD2 matching 9 bases. V lost 3 bases and J lost 12; bases outside the gene matches: 12. Germline lookup yields CDR1 LNHDA and CDR2 SQIVND (reference sequence). The CDR3 has 15 residues. CDR3 residues: CASSMRAGGPRWQFF. In DNA form, the CDR3 reads TGTGCCAGTAGTATGAGGGCGGGGGGGCCGAGATGGCAGTTCTTC.

V is TRBV9 and J is TRBJ2-1; D remains ambiguous. V was cut by 0 bases and J by 6 bases, with 7 bases left in between. The CDR3 totals 13 residues. Germline-derived CDR1 and CDR2 are SGDLS and YYNGEE. CDR3 sequence reads: CASSVGVSNEQFF. CDR3 sequence (DNA): TGTGCCAGCAGCGTAGGTGTCAGCAATGAGCAGTTCTTC.

This chain joins TRBV11-2 and TRBJ2-7; tentative D call: TRBD2 (6 bases). The CDR3 loop spans 14 amino acids. The V gene lost 7 bases and the J gene lost 6 bases, with 19 bases spanning the gap. Per germline, CDR1 SGHAT and CDR2 FQNNGV. This chain's CDR3 is CASKTGDLRGEQYF. CDR3 coding DNA: TGTGCCAGCAAAACGGGAGATCTGAGGGGCGAGCAGTACTTC.

The rearrangement joins TRBV10-3 to TRBJ2-1, with 10 bases that match TRBD1. Germline CDR1 is ENHRY and CDR2 is SYGVKD. After removal of 6 bases from V and 1 base from J, the junction contained 6 bases not matched to a gene. The CDR3 is 16 residues long. Here the CDR3 reads CAIRNRDRGSYNEQFF. The CDR3 coding sequence is TGTGCCATCAGGAACCGGGACAGGGGTTCCTACAATGAGCAGTTCTTC.

The chain couples TRBV5-1 to TRBJ1-6, with D uncertain. Germline V gives CDR1 SGHRS, CDR2 YFSETQ. The CDR3 is made up of 16 amino acids. Deletions cut 4 bases from V and 4 bases from J, with 15 bases between. CDR3 bases: TGCGCCAGCAGCGCCGACGGAGGCCGGTATAATTCACCCCTCCACTTT. Amino acids: CASSADGGRYNSPLHF.

This clone was counted a single time. The rearrangement joins TRBV4-2 to TRBJ2-7; D may be TRBD1 (5 bases). Trimming removed 0 bases at V and 0 bases at J, with 12 bases between. The CDR3 consists of 16 residues. Per the germline V gene, CDR1 is LGHNA and CDR2 is YNFKEQ. CDR3 sequence (DNA): TGTGCCAGCAGCCAAGATCGGGCAGGGCCCTCCTACGAGCAGTACTTC. Translation gives CASSQDRAGPSYEQYF.

This rearrangement joins TRBV28 to TRBJ1-6; D is uncertain. The V end was cut by 2 bases, the J end by 0 bases, with 11 bases between. CDR1 and CDR2 (germline): MDHEN, SYDVKM. The CDR3 loop spans 17 amino acids. This chain's CDR3 is CASSLRVMSSYNSPLHF. The CDR3 bases are TGTGCCAGCAGTTTAAGAGTTATGAGCTCCTATAATTCACCCCTCCACTTT.

The chain employs TRBV7-2 and TRBJ2-7; 12 nucleotides align to TRBD2. CDR3 length: 16 amino acids. The germline gives CDR1 SGHTA, CDR2 FQGNSA. V lost 1 base, J lost 5 bases, and 6 bases stayed unmatched. The CDR3 DNA sequence: TGTGCCAGCAGCTTAGGCCTAGCGGGGGGGCTGAACGAGCAGTACTTC. Its translation: CASSLGLAGGLNEQYF.

The CDR3 DNA reads TGTGCCATCAGGAATTCAGGAGATACGCAGTATTTT. Translation: CAIRNSGDTQYF. J is TRBJ2-3 and V is TRBV10-3; the D is unclear. CDR3 length: 12 amino acids. The V end was cut by 6 bases, the J end by 5 bases, with 9 bases between. CDR1 is ENHRY, CDR2 SYGVKD, per germline.

Only one count was recorded for this clone. The chain's CDR3 is CASSVAGRREKLFF. For the CDR3, the DNA is TGTGCCAGTAGTGTAGCAGGGCGAAGGGAAAAACTGTTTTTT. This chain connects TRBV19 to TRBJ1-4; D might be TRBD1 (5 bases). V lost 5 bases to trimming and J lost 8 bases, with 15 bases between them. The CDR3 has 14 residues. Germline assignment: CDR1 LNHDA and CDR2 SQIVND (reference sequence).

The rearrangement joins TRBV3-1 (or the pseudogene TRBV3-2) to TRBJ2-5; D is uncertain. Trimming took 4 bases from V and 5 from J, leaving 8 bases between them. Per the germline V gene, CDR1 is LGHDT and CDR2 is YNNKEL (reference sequence). The CDR3 loop spans 12 amino acids. CDR3 in DNA: TGTGCCAGCAGCCGCAGTTGGGAGACCCAGTACTTC. Its protein is CASSRSWETQYF.

This clone was found once. The J gene is TRBJ2-2, the V gene TRBV10-3; 14 bases line up with TRBD2. V gave up 6 bases and J gave up 6 bases; unmatched junction bases: 12. The CDR3 extends over 18 amino acids. CDR1 ENHRY and CDR2 SYGVKD come from the germline V gene. CDR3 residues: CAIRETSGRAVDAGELFF. The CDR3 DNA sequence: TGTGCCATCAGGGAGACTAGCGGGAGGGCGGTTGACGCCGGGGAGCTGTTTTTT.

In this sample, this clone turned up once. The chain links TRBV7-9 to TRBJ2-3; a possible D gene is TRBD2 (6 bases). Looked up from germline, CDR1 is SEHNR and CDR2 is FQNEAQ (reference sequence). The CDR3 is made up of 15 amino acids. V was trimmed by 5 bases and J by 6 bases, leaving 18 bases between them. The CDR3 DNA reads as TGTGCCAGCAGCCCCATGGGGGGTCCGGCGGATACGCAGTATTTT. It encodes CASSPMGGPADTQYF.

This clone was detected only a few times. The genes are TRBV6-2 or TRBV6-3 and TRBJ2-4; perhaps TRBD2 as D (5 bases). CDR1 is MNHEY and CDR2 is SVGEGT in the germline V gene. V lost 0 bases, J lost 0 bases, and 21 bases lay in between. The CDR3 is 20 residues long. The CDR3 region is CASSYSGDLRLYLAKNIQYF. CDR3 DNA sequence: TGTGCCAGCAGTTACTCCGGGGATCTAAGGCTCTACTTAGCCAAAAACATTCAGTACTTC.

The V and J genes are TRBV7-2 and TRBJ2-1; 9 bases are a match to TRBD1. This CDR3 comprises 16 residues. The germline V gene encodes CDR1 SGHTA and CDR2 FQGNSA. The V gene end was trimmed by 1 base and the J gene end by 8 bases; junction bases not matched to a gene: 9. The CDR3 loop is CASSLGPGTGYHEQFF. The CDR3 nucleotides are TGTGCCAGCAGCTTAGGCCCCGGGACAGGGTATCATGAGCAGTTCTTC.

This chain links TRBV6-5 with TRBJ1-4, with D possibly matching TRBD1 (6 bases). The CDR3 length is 13 residues. In germline, CDR1 is MNHEY, CDR2 SVGAGI. Deletions cut 8 bases from V and 5 bases from J, with 12 bases between. CDR3 bases: TGTGCCAGCCGTAGGGGGTACAATGAAAAACTGTTTTTT. This gives the protein CASRRGYNEKLFF.

V gene TRBV19 combines with J gene TRBJ2-5, with a weak D call TRBD1 (5 bases). CDR1 is LNHDA and CDR2 is SQIVND in the germline V gene (reference sequence). The CDR3 loop spans 13 amino acids. V lost 6 bases and J lost 0, with 8 bases in between. The CDR3 bases are TGTGCCAGTAGAGACAGCAACCAAGAGACCCAGTACTTC. Translating it yields CASRDSNQETQYF. The full variable domain, with the rest looked up from reference TRBV19 and TRBJ2-5, is DGGITQSPKYLFRKEGQNVTLSCEQNLNHDAMYWYRQDPGQGLRLIYYSQIVNDFQKGDIAEGYSVSREKKESFPLTVTSAQKNPTAFYLCASRDSNQETQYFGPGTRLLVL.

This chain links TRBV6-2 or TRBV6-3 with TRBJ2-2; D possibly corresponds to TRBD2 (6 bases). Trimming stripped 4 bases from V and 5 bases from J, with 14 bases between. CDR1 is MNHEY, CDR2 SVGEGT, per germline. The CDR3 runs 15 residues. The CDR3 region has the DNA TGTGCCAGCAGTTTAGGACTATTCAGTACCGGGGAGCTGTTTTTT. It specifies CASSLGLFSTGELFF.

This chain joins TRBV20-1 and TRBJ2-7; a weak D match, TRBD1 (5 bases). The CDR3 runs to 11 residues. CDR1 and CDR2 (germline): DFQATT, SNEGSKA (reference sequence). The V gene lost 5 bases and the J gene lost 7 bases, with 12 bases spanning the gap. CDR3 protein: CSAGAPGEQYF. In DNA form, the CDR3 reads TGCAGTGCTGGGGCTCCCGGGGAGCAGTACTTC.

This chain connects TRBV27 to TRBJ2-1; no reliable D call. Trimming pared 2 bases from V and 4 bases from J, leaving 9 bases between. CDR1 and CDR2 from the germline V gene are MNHEY and SMNVEV (reference sequence). The CDR3 sequence is 14 residues long. CDR3 sequence: CASSLIPRYNEQFF. In DNA form, the CDR3 reads TGTGCCAGCAGTTTAATCCCCCGGTACAATGAGCAGTTCTTC.

The chain is built from TRBV10-1 and TRBJ1-5, with TRBD1 identical over 7 bases. The CDR3 contains 15 residues. V was pared by 6 bases and J by 0 bases, with 5 bases of the junction left unmatched. In germline, CDR1 is WNHNN, CDR2 SYGVQD (reference sequence). For the CDR3, the DNA is TGCGCCAGCAGCCTAGGGACAGATAGCAATCAGCCCCAGCATTTT. Protein product: CASSLGTDSNQPQHF.

This chain connects TRBV30 to TRBJ1-1, with D possibly matching TRBD1 (5 bases). The V gene's germline CDR1 is GTSNPN and CDR2 SVGIG (reference sequence). V gave up 3 bases and J gave up 4 bases, with 15 bases separating them. This CDR3 comprises 14 residues. The CDR3 bases are TGTGCCTGGAGGTCAGGGTACCCGGGCACTGAAGCTTTCTTT. Amino acids: CAWRSGYPGTEAFF.